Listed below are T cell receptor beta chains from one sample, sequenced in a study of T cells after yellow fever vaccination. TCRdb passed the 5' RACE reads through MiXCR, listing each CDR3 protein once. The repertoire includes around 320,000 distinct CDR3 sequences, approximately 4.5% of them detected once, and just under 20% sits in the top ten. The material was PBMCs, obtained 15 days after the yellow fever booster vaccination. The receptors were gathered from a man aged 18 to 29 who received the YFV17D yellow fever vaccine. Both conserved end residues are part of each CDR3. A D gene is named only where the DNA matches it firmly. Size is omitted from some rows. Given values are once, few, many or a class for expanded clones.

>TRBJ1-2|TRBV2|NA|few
TGTGCCAGCAGTGAAGCAGGGGTACTCTATGGCTACACCTTC
CASSEAGVLYGYTF
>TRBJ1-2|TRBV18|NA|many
TGTGCCAGCTCACCATCCCCAACAGGGCCCCAGGACTATGGCTACACCTTC
CASSPSPTGPQDYGYTF
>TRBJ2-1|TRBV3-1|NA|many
TGTGCCAGCAGGCGGGGCGGCTCCTACAATGAGCAGTTCTTC
CASRRGGSYNEQFF
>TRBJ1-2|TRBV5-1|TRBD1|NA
TGCGCCAGCAGCCTGCTCACAGGGGCTAACTATGGCTACACCTTC
CASSLLTGANYGYTF
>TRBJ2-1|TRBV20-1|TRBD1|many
TGCAGTGCTAGAGATTCGGGACAGTACAATGAGCAGTTCTTC
CSARDSGQYNEQFF
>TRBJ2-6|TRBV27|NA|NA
TGTGCCAGCAGTTTCGAGGTGGGAGGGGCCAACGTCCTGACTTTC
CASSFEVGGANVLTF
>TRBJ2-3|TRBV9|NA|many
TGTGCCAGCAGCGTAGACTGGAGCACAGATACGCAGTATTTT
CASSVDWSTDTQYF
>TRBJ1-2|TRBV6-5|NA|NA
TGTGCCACCCAACGGGGTTATTTAAGGGCCTTC
CATQRGYLRAF
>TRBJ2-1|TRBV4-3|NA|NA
TGCGCCAGCAGCCAAGACGCCGGGGGAAGCTCCTACAATGAGCAGTTCTTC
CASSQDAGGSSYNEQFF
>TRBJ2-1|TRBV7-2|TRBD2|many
TGTGCCAGCAGCTTCCGACTAGCGGAACCCCTTTACAATGAGCAGTTCTTC
CASSFRLAEPLYNEQFF
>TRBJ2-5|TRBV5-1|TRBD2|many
TGCGCCAGCAGCCCAATAGCGGGGGGGACAGAGACCCAGTACTTC
CASSPIAGGTETQYF
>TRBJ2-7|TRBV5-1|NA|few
TGCGCCAGCAGCTTGGCCGGAGGGGGCGACGAGCAGTACTTC
CASSLAGGGDEQYF
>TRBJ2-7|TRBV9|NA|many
TGTGCCAGCAGCGTAGGAGGGTTGAGCTCCTACGAGCAGTACTTC
CASSVGGLSSYEQYF
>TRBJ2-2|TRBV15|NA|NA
TGTGCCACCAGCAGCCAGGGGTCACGCACCGGGGAGCTGTTTTTT
CATSSQGSRTGELFF
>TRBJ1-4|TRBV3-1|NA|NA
TGTGCCAGCAGCCAAGGGAGCCAGGGCGCTACAACTAATGAAAAACTGTTTTTT
CASSQGSQGATTNEKLFF
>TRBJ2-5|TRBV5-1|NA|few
TGCGCCAGCAGCTCTACAGGGTACGAGACCCAGTACTTC
CASSSTGYETQYF
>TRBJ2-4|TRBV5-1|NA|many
TGCGCCAGCAGCTTGGGCCAAACTGGCAAAAACATTCAGTACTTC
CASSLGQTGKNIQYF
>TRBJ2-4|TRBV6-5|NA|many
TGTGCCAGCAGTTACTCACGGACACTCGGGGACATTCAGTACTTC
CASSYSRTLGDIQYF
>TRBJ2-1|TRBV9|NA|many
TGTGCCAGCAGCCCCGGAGGGGGCGGGGGCCCTTCGAGGAAAGAGCAGTTCTTC
CASSPGGGGGPSRKEQFF
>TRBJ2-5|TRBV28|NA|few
TGTGCCAGCAGTTGGTCCTTCGGAGGGTCACAAGAGACCCAGTACTTC
CASSWSFGGSQETQYF
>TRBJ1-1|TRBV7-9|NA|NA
TGTGCCAGCAGCTTTGGGGACGGCACTGAAGCTTTCTTT
CASSFGDGTEAFF
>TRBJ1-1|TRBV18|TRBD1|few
TGTGCCAGCTCACCCTGGACAGGGGGAAGACCCACTGAAGCTTTCTTT
CASSPWTGGRPTEAFF
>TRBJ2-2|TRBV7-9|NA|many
TGTGCCAGCAGCCCTCGGCGAGCGTCTACCGGGGAGCTGTTTTTT
CASSPRRASTGELFF
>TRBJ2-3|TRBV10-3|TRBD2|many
TGTGCCACCCAGGGCACTAGCGGGGGGGAAAGTCCAGGAGTTACGCAGTATTTT
CATQGTSGGESPGVTQYF
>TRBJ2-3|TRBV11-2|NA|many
TGTGCCAGCAGCTTAGATGGGGCAGGGACAGATACGCAGTATTTT
CASSLDGAGTDTQYF
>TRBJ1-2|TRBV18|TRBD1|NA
TGTGCCAGCTCACCCGGACAGGAATTACTTAAGAGAGGCTACACCTTC
CASSPGQELLKRGYTF
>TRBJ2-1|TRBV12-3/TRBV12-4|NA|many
TGTGCCAGCAGGACCGACAGGAGGAATGAGCAGTTCTTC
CASRTDRRNEQFF
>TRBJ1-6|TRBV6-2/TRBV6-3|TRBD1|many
TGTGCCAGCAGTCGCAATCCGGGACAGGGTGCTCCCCTCCACTTT
CASSRNPGQGAPLHF
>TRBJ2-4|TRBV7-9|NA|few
TGTGCCAGCAGCTCTCCCACCTTTTACATTCAGTACTTC
CASSSPTFYIQYF
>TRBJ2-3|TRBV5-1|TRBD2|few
TGCGCCAGCAGCTTAGGGACGGCGAACGCACGGGGGGCGCAGTATTTT
CASSLGTANARGAQYF
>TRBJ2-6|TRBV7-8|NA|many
TGTGCCAGTAGGGTTGCGGGGGCCAACGTCCTGACTTTC
CASRVAGANVLTF
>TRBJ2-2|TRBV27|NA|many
TGTGCCAGCAGTTTATTTGCCGGGGAGCTGTTTTTT
CASSLFAGELFF
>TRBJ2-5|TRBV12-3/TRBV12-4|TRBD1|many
TGTGCCAGCAGTATGGGACAGGGTATCGAGACCCAGTACTTC
CASSMGQGIETQYF
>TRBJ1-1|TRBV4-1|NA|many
TGCGCCAGCAGCCAAAAATCGGGGGAGGAAGCTTTCTTT
CASSQKSGEEAFF
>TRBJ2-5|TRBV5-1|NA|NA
TGCGCCAGCAGCTTCCGGGGAGTGAGCCAAGAGACCCAGTACTTC
CASSFRGVSQETQYF
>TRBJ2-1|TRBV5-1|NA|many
TGCGCCAGCAGGCCCGGGGGAACCTACAATGAGCAGTTCTTC
CASRPGGTYNEQFF
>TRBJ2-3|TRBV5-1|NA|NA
TGCGCCAGCAGTTCTTTCGGCGGGAACACAGATACGCAGTATTTT
CASSSFGGNTDTQYF
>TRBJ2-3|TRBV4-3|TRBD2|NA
TGCGCCAGCAGCCAAGGGGGACTAGCGGGGAACGGGGATACGCAGTATTTT
CASSQGGLAGNGDTQYF
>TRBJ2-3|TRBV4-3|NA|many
TGCGCCAGCAGCCAAGTTCGAGGAGATACGCAGTATTTT
CASSQVRGDTQYF
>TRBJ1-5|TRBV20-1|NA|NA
TGCAGTGCTAGAGATCGGGGTGCCCCTCAGCATTTT
CSARDRGAPQHF
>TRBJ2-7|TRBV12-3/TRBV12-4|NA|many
TGTGCCAGCACGGGACTCTCCTACGAGCAGTACTTC
CASTGLSYEQYF
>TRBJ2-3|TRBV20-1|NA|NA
TGCAGTGCTACCCACCGACCCCCGACGCGAGCAGATACGCAGTATTTT
CSATHRPPTRADTQYF
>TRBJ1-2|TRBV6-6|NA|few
TGTGCCAGCAGTTCCTCTGGTGGCTACACCTTC
CASSSSGGYTF
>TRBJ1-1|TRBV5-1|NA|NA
TGCGCCAGCAGCCTAAACGGGGCGTTGGGGTCTGAAGCTTTCTTT
CASSLNGALGSEAFF
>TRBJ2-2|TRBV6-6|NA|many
TGTGCCAGCAGTTACTCGAGAGTAGGGGGTGCCGGGGAGCTGTTTTTT
CASSYSRVGGAGELFF
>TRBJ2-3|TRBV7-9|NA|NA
TGTGCCAGCAGCTTAGGGACTTCCCTCACAGATACGCAGTATTTT
CASSLGTSLTDTQYF
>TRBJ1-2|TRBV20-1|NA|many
TGCAGTGCTGTTACAGGGTACTATGGCTACACCTTC
CSAVTGYYGYTF
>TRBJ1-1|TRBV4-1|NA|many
TGCGCCAGCAGCCAAGACCGAAGGATCACTGAAGCTTTCTTT
CASSQDRRITEAFF
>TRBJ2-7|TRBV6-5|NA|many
TGTGCCAGCAGTACCCCGGGGAGCTACGAGCAGTACTTC
CASSTPGSYEQYF